These 24 T cell receptor beta chains were all obtained from the same sample, sequenced in a study of blood T cell repertoires in COVID-19. Method: immunoSEQ multiplex PCR; TCRdb's copy keeps in-frame clones and lacks some. This table has a few hundred thousand clones, 84% appearing once. Sequenced: peripheral blood. The source of these receptors is a middle-aged man with active or convalescent COVID-19.

The chain joins TRBV29-1 to TRBJ2-5, with 13 nucleotides matching TRBD2. CDR1 is SQVTM and CDR2 is ANQGSEA in the germline V gene. This CDR3 region has 14 residues. Unmatched junction bases numbered 6, after V lost 6 bases and J lost 5 bases. The CDR3 loop is CSVPGLAGVETQYF. The CDR3 DNA sequence: TGCAGCGTCCCCGGACTAGCGGGGGTGGAGACCCAGTACTTC.

This chain uses TRBV5-4 with TRBJ2-5; tentative D call: TRBD1 (6 bases). V was cut by 4 bases and J by 5 bases, with 9 bases left in between. In germline, CDR1 is SGHNT, CDR2 YYREEE (reference sequence). The CDR3 runs 12 residues. CDR3 sequence: CASSLQGETQYF. For the CDR3, the DNA is TGTGCCAGCAGCCTACAGGGTGAGACCCAGTACTTC.

The rearrangement joins TRBV29-1 to TRBJ2-6; 8 bases map to TRBD1. The CDR3 loop spans 15 amino acids. Germline CDR1 is SQVTM and CDR2 is ANQGSEA. V was pared by 4 bases and J by 3 bases, with 5 bases of the junction left unmatched. CDR3 sequence (DNA): TGCAGCGTTGCGACAGGGGTGCATGGGGCCAACGTCCTGACTTTC. This encodes CSVATGVHGANVLTF.

V is TRBV15 and J is TRBJ2-5; TRBD2 agrees at 10 bases. V shed 1 base and J 7 bases; nucleotides not matched to a gene: 12. From germline, CDR1 is LNHNV and CDR2 YYDKDF (reference sequence). The CDR3 is made up of 17 amino acids. The CDR3 DNA follows: TGTGCCACCAGCAGAGCCGGAGCGGGAGGGCGCTTCGGGACCCAGTACTTC. As protein: CATSRAGAGGRFGTQYF.

The V call is TRBV6-1, the J call TRBJ1-2; 7 nucleotides agree with TRBD1. With 1 base clipped from V and 6 bases from J, the junction kept 5 bases outside the gene matches. Germline CDR1 MNHNS, CDR2 SASEGT. The CDR3 covers 14 residues. The CDR3 bases are TGTGCCAGCAGTGAAGGGCCACAGGGGCATGGCTACACCTTC. Translating gives CASSEGPQGHGYTF.

The CDR3 nucleotides are TGTGCCAGCAGCCCCCTACAGGGGGCCTTAAGCAATCAGCCCCAGCATTTT. This encodes CASSPLQGALSNQPQHF. The J gene is TRBJ1-5, the V gene TRBV5-8; 9 bases match TRBD1. J was trimmed by 1 base and V by 4 bases; bases with no gene match: 9. Germline V gene data show CDR1 as SGHTS and CDR2 as YDEGEE. CDR3 length equals 17 residues.

This clone was recorded once. This chain uses TRBV20-1 with TRBJ2-3; D call uncertain. Trimming left V 5 bases short and J 6 bases short, with 9 bases between. Looked up from germline, CDR1 is DFQATT and CDR2 is SNEGSKA (reference sequence). The CDR3 length is 11 residues. The DNA of the CDR3 is TGCAGTGCTCTTATCTCTGATACGCAGTATTTT. The encoded protein is CSALISDTQYF.

The J gene is TRBJ2-7, the V gene TRBV10-3, with D maybe TRBD2 (5 bases). Germline CDR1 is ENHRY and CDR2 is SYGVKD. Trimming removed 5 bases at V and 5 bases at J, with 16 bases between. This CDR3 has 14 amino acids. The CDR3 reads CAISPRPGGNEQYF. CDR3 nucleotide sequence: TGTGCCATCAGTCCCCGGCCCGGAGGAAACGAGCAGTACTTC.

The chain uses TRBV11-2 and TRBJ1-2, with a tentative D call TRBD1 (6 bases). There are 15 residues in the CDR3. The ends were cut back, 5 bases at V and 5 bases at J, with 18 bases in the middle. Germline values: CDR1 SGHAT, CDR2 FQNNGV. This CDR3 is CASSPRGGARYGYTF. CDR3 in DNA: TGTGCCAGCAGCCCAAGGGGGGGCGCGAGGTATGGCTACACCTTC. Using reference TRBV11-2 and TRBJ1-2 for the parts outside the CDR3, the full variable domain is EAGVAQSPRYKIIEKRQSVAFWCNPISGHATLYWYQQILGQGPKLLIQFQNNGVVDDSQLPKDRFSAERLKGVDSTLKIQPAKLEDSAVYLCASSPRGGARYGYTFGSGTRLTVV.

This clone was detected only a few times. The chain combines TRBV7-9 with TRBJ1-1; a weak D match, TRBD1 (5 bases). Germline values: CDR1 SEHNR, CDR2 FQNEAQ (reference sequence). This CDR3 contains 13 residues. V lost 5 bases to trimming and J lost 2 bases, with 9 bases between them. In DNA form, the CDR3 reads TGTGCCAGCAGCCCGGGACTCAACACTGAAGCTTTCTTT. Protein sequence: CASSPGLNTEAFF.

This clone has just one count. The chain couples TRBV29-1 to TRBJ2-3; D not resolved. The germline V and J ends were trimmed by 6 bases and 2 bases, with 9 bases remaining between them. Germline V gene sequence: CDR1 SQVTM, CDR2 ANQGSEA. The CDR3 has 12 amino acids. The CDR3 nucleotides are TGCAGCGTGAGAGTTTTCACAGATACGCAGTATTTT. It translates to CSVRVFTDTQYF.

The J gene is TRBJ1-6, the V gene TRBV14; the D gene is possibly TRBD1 (5 bases). The CDR3 extends over 17 amino acids. Germline V gene lookup returns CDR1 SGHDN and CDR2 FVKESK. V was pared by 4 bases and J by 0 bases, with 13 bases between. This CDR3 is CASSPSQGNSYNSPLHF. DNA for the CDR3: TGTGCCAGCAGCCCCTCGCAGGGAAACTCCTATAATTCACCCCTCCACTTT.

This chain uses TRBV28 with TRBJ1-2, with D maybe TRBD1 (6 bases). Germline V gene data show CDR1 as MDHEN and CDR2 as SYDVKM. The ends were cut back, 5 bases at V and 8 bases at J, with 15 bases in the middle. The CDR3 runs 13 residues. This CDR3 is CASSLLATGGYTF. In nucleotides, the CDR3 is TGTGCCAGCAGTCTACTCGCGACAGGCGGCTACACCTTC.

CDR3 in DNA: TGTGCCAGCAGCTGGCAGATGAACACTGAAGCTTTCTTT. Translated, it gives CASSWQMNTEAFF. This chain joins TRBV5-6 and TRBJ1-1; no firm D call. Germline V CDR1 and CDR2: SGHDT, YYEEEE. Trimming removed 3 bases from V and 0 bases from J, with 6 bases in between. The CDR3 is 13 residues long.

The chain combines TRBV18 with TRBJ2-5; a possible D gene is TRBD1 (5 bases). V was cut by 6 bases and J by 1 base, with 15 bases left in between. The CDR3 runs 15 residues. Germline V gene lookup returns CDR1 KGHSH and CDR2 LQKENI. CDR3 residues: CASSRMGQFQETQYF. CDR3 in DNA: TGTGCCAGCTCTCGAATGGGGCAGTTCCAAGAGACCCAGTACTTC.

The chain is built from TRBV27 and TRBJ1-6, with D possibly TRBD1 on 5 matching bases. Germline V gene data show CDR1 as MNHEY and CDR2 as SMNVEV (reference sequence). Trimming removed 5 bases at V and 5 bases at J, with 13 bases between. The CDR3 runs to 15 residues. In DNA form, the CDR3 reads TGTGCCAGCAGTCGATTCGTAGGGGATAATTCACCCCTCCACTTT. Translated: CASSRFVGDNSPLHF.

V gene TRBV7-3 combines with J gene TRBJ2-2; 10 bases align to TRBD2. The V gene end was trimmed by 3 bases and the J gene end by 6 bases; junction bases not matched to a gene: 4. The CDR3 contains 15 residues. Germline V CDR1 and CDR2: SGHTA, FQGTGA. DNA for the CDR3: TGTGCCAGCAGCTTCTCTAGCGGGAGCTCCGGGGAGCTGTTTTTT. Translating it yields CASSFSSGSSGELFF. Supplemented by reference TRBV7-3 and TRBJ2-2, the full variable domain reads GAGVSQTPSNKVTEKGKYVELRCDPISGHTALYWYRQSLGQGPEFLIYFQGTGAADDSGLPNDRFFAVRPEGSVSTLKIQRTERGDSAVYLCASSFSSGSSGELFFGEGSRLTVL.

The V gene is TRBV28, the J gene TRBJ2-7; 9 bases line up with TRBD2. Germline V CDR1 and CDR2: MDHEN, SYDVKM. J was trimmed by 4 bases and V by 3 bases; bases with no gene match: 10. This CDR3 contains 16 residues. CDR3 in DNA: TGTGCCAGCAGTTTTGATGCGCGGGAGGGCCAATACGAGCAGTACTTC. Protein: CASSFDAREGQYEQYF.

The chain links TRBV7-6 to TRBJ2-7; 8 bases are a match to TRBD1. Per germline, CDR1 SGHVS and CDR2 FNYEAQ. The length of the CDR3 is 16 residues. Losses at the gene ends were 7 bases for V and 4 bases for J; bases not matched to a gene: 15. This CDR3 is CASTPTPDRALYEQYF. The CDR3 region has the DNA TGTGCCAGCACCCCCACCCCGGACAGGGCCCTATACGAGCAGTACTTC.

The chain uses TRBV15 and TRBJ1-5; 7 bases fit TRBD1. This CDR3 spans 17 amino acids. The V gene's germline CDR1 is LNHNV and CDR2 YYDKDF (reference sequence). Trimming at V came to 3 bases and at J to 0 bases, leaving 8 bases not matched to a gene. CDR3 DNA: TGTGCCACCAGCAGCGACAGGGTTGTTTATAGCAATCAGCCCCAGCATTTT. It translates to CATSSDRVVYSNQPQHF.

CDR3 sequence reads: CASRRPGQYIEQYF. The CDR3 bases are TGTGCCAGCAGACGACCGGGACAATACATCGAGCAGTACTTC. V usage is TRBV28 and J usage is TRBJ2-7, with D maybe TRBD1 (6 bases). With 6 bases removed from V and 6 bases from J, the gap between germline ends came to 18 bases. CDR1 is MDHEN, CDR2 SYDVKM, per germline. The length of the CDR3 is 14 residues.

This clone was detected only a few times. The chain couples TRBV2 to TRBJ1-5, with 8 nucleotides matching TRBD1. V was pared by 3 bases and J by 4 bases, with 5 bases of the junction left unmatched. CDR1 and CDR2 (germline): SNHLY, FYNNEI. The CDR3 contains 15 residues. The CDR3 coding sequence is TGTGCCAGCAGTGACAGGGGGCTAAGAAATCAGCCCCAGCATTTT. This codes for CASSDRGLRNQPQHF.

The chain links TRBV7-9 to TRBJ2-2; D unclear. The ends were cut back, 1 base at V and 3 bases at J, with 6 bases in the middle. There are 14 residues in the CDR3. The germline V gene has CDR1 SEHNR and CDR2 FQNEAQ (reference sequence). The CDR3: CASSLEAYTGELFF. CDR3 sequence (DNA): TGTGCCAGCAGCTTAGAAGCCTACACCGGGGAGCTGTTTTTT.

The J gene is TRBJ2-1, the V gene TRBV5-6; possible D gene TRBD2, 6 bases. CDR3 size: 13 residues. Trimming removed 0 bases from V and 10 bases from J, with 11 bases in between. In germline, CDR1 is SGHDT, CDR2 YYEEEE. CDR3 in amino acids: CASSLDFGREQFF. CDR3 coding DNA: TGTGCCAGCAGCTTGGATTTCGGGAGAGAGCAGTTCTTC.